The 27 T cell receptor beta chains below come from one sample, sequenced in a study of cytomegalovirus exposure and HLA in healthy donors. The PCR was carried out with 60 Vbeta primers and 13 Jbeta primers. The protocol was immunoSEQ multiplex PCR, while the TCRdb copy is restricted to in-frame clones and leaves out a portion. The data contain over 80,000 clones, roughly 85% of them singletons. Sequenced: PBMCs. The receptors shown here come from a female donor in good health and CMV-seronegative.

This chain uses TRBV29-1 with TRBJ2-3, with 7 bases fitting TRBD2. This CDR3 comprises 15 residues. Germline CDR1 and CDR2: SQVTM and ANQGSEA. J gave up 1 base and V 0 bases, and 4 bases lay outside the gene matches. CDR3 in amino acids: CSVEDSGAGTDTQYF. CDR3 DNA sequence: TGCAGCGTTGAAGACAGCGGGGCGGGCACAGATACGCAGTATTTT.

The chain carries TRBV7-2 and TRBJ2-7, with a weak D call TRBD1 (6 bases). V dropped 5 bases and J dropped 0 bases, with 14 bases sitting between them. The CDR3 is 15 amino acids. Germline values: CDR1 SGHTA, CDR2 FQGNSA. In nucleotides, the CDR3 is TGTGCCAGCAGCCCAGGGGACCCGAGCTCCTACGAGCAGTACTTC. It specifies CASSPGDPSSYEQYF.

This chain links TRBV28 with TRBJ1-2; D may be TRBD1 (6 bases). V lost 2 bases and J lost 0, with 19 bases in between. CDR3 length: 18 amino acids. Germline V lookup: CDR1 MDHEN, CDR2 SYDVKM. Written as DNA, the CDR3 is TGTGCCAGCAGTTTAAGAAGGGGGAGGGATCCAGCTAACTATGGCTACACCTTC. Translation gives CASSLRRGRDPANYGYTF.

The chain has TRBV2 and TRBJ2-1; 9 bases are a match to TRBD1. The junction had 11 bases not matched to a gene; V was cut back by 10 bases and J by 7 bases. CDR3 length: 14 amino acids. CDR1 and CDR2 (germline): SNHLY, FYNNEI. The CDR3 sequence is CATAGQGFRNEQFF. The CDR3, as DNA: TGTGCCACCGCTGGACAGGGGTTTAGGAATGAGCAGTTCTTC.

The V gene is TRBV7-9, the J gene TRBJ1-2; D gene ambiguous. CDR3 length: 13 amino acids. Germline values: CDR1 SEHNR, CDR2 FQNEAQ (reference sequence). Deletions cut 5 bases from V and 4 bases from J, with 11 bases between. The CDR3 bases are TGTGCCAGCAGCCCCCGGGGATTCTATGGCTACACCTTC. As protein: CASSPRGFYGYTF.

The chain employs TRBV28 and TRBJ1-6; 7 bases match TRBD1. This CDR3 spans 17 amino acids. Germline-derived CDR1 and CDR2 are MDHEN and SYDVKM. V lost 5 bases and J lost 7; bases outside the gene matches: 14. The CDR3 protein is CASSTSGTVLTNSPLHF. CDR3 nucleotides: TGTGCCAGCAGTACGTCCGGGACAGTCCTTACGAATTCACCCCTCCACTTT. Combining the CDR3 with reference TRBV28 and TRBJ1-6 gives the whole variable domain DVKVTQSSRYLVKRTGEKVFLECVQDMDHENMFWYRQDPGLGLRLIYFSYDVKMKEKGDIPEGYSVSREKKERFSLILESASTNQTSMYLCASSTSGTVLTNSPLHFGNGTRLTVT.

The chain is built from TRBV4-1 and TRBJ2-1; 12 bases are shared with TRBD2. V gave up 3 bases and J gave up 2 bases; unmatched junction bases: 2. Germline lookup yields CDR1 MGHRA and CDR2 YSYEKL. This CDR3 is 16 amino acids long. The CDR3 region is CASSQTSGGTYNEQFF. In DNA, the CDR3 is TGCGCCAGCAGCCAGACTAGCGGGGGCACCTACAATGAGCAGTTCTTC.

The chain combines TRBV28 with TRBJ1-2, with TRBD1 matching over 7 bases. The CDR3 runs 12 residues. The trim removed 5 bases at V and 7 bases at J, leaving 4 bases unmatched. Per the germline V gene, CDR1 is MDHEN and CDR2 is SYDVKM. CDR3 region: CASSRDRVGYTF. In DNA, the CDR3 is TGTGCCAGCAGTCGCGACAGGGTTGGCTACACCTTC.

V and J are TRBV11-2 and TRBJ2-7, with D perhaps TRBD2 (6 bases). The germline V gene has CDR1 SGHAT and CDR2 FQNNGV. This CDR3 contains 14 residues. Trimming took off 5 bases at V and 2 bases at J, with 13 bases between the two ends. In DNA form, the CDR3 reads TGTGCCAGCAGCGCGGGACTTACGCCCTACGAGCAGTACTTC. Protein sequence: CASSAGLTPYEQYF.

V usage is TRBV7-3 and J usage is TRBJ2-3; D gene uncertain. The CDR3 contains 15 residues. Germline V lookup: CDR1 SGHTA, CDR2 FQGTGA. V was trimmed by 2 bases and J by 7 bases, leaving 16 bases between them. The CDR3 sequence is CASSLESIGGYTQYF. In DNA, the CDR3 is TGTGCCAGCAGCTTAGAGTCCATCGGCGGATATACGCAGTATTTT.

The V call is TRBV7-9, the J call TRBJ1-4, with 9 positions matching TRBD1. The CDR3 loop spans 15 amino acids. J gave up 5 bases and V 1 base, and 2 bases lay outside the gene matches. Germline V lookup: CDR1 SEHNR, CDR2 FQNEAQ (reference sequence). CDR3 coding DNA: TGTGCCAGCAGCTTAGTGGGGACAGGGAATGAAAAACTGTTTTTT. Residues: CASSLVGTGNEKLFF. The complete variable domain, with remaining parts taken from reference TRBV7-9 and TRBJ1-4, reads DTGVSQNPRHKITKRGQNVTFRCDPISEHNRLYWYRQTLGQGPEFLTYFQNEAQLEKSRLLSDRFSAERPKGSFSTLEIQRTEQGDSAMYLCASSLVGTGNEKLFFGSGTQLSVL.

J is TRBJ1-5 and V is TRBV7-2; D is unresolved. The germline V gene has CDR1 SGHTA and CDR2 FQGNSA. Trimming removed 1 base at V and 3 bases at J, with 10 bases between. The CDR3 sequence is 15 residues long. CDR3 bases: TGTGCCAGCAGCTTAGACCAGTCTTTCAATCAGCCCCAGCATTTT. Its translation: CASSLDQSFNQPQHF.

The rearrangement links TRBV7-6 to TRBJ2-1; 9 nucleotides match TRBD1. The trim removed 5 bases at V and 8 bases at J, leaving 13 bases unmatched. This CDR3 is 16 amino acids long. Per germline, CDR1 SGHVS and CDR2 FNYEAQ. Here the CDR3 reads CASSPMGGQGAYEQFF. The CDR3 nucleotides are TGTGCCAGCAGCCCGATGGGGGGACAGGGCGCATATGAGCAGTTCTTC.

This sequence joins TRBV14 and TRBJ2-1, with D unresolved. Germline V gene data show CDR1 as SGHDN and CDR2 as FVKESK. This CDR3 is built from 16 residues. The V end lost 1 base, the J end lost 7 bases, and 17 bases lay between the germline ends. The CDR3 coding sequence is TGTGCCAGCAGCCAAGGCACGTTAGCACTTAGGAATGAGCAGTTCTTC. Translated, it gives CASSQGTLALRNEQFF.

Here the CDR3 reads CASSSSAGGPEEQYF. Here the CDR3 DNA reads TGTGCCAGCAGCTCCTCAGCGGGAGGGCCGGAGGAGCAGTACTTC. The rearrangement joins TRBV7-9 to TRBJ2-7, with 10 bases fitting TRBD2. Germline CDR1 and CDR2: SEHNR and FQNEAQ (reference sequence). The CDR3 has 15 residues. V dropped 4 bases and J dropped 7; count of bases not matched to a gene: 10.

The chain uses TRBV4-2 and TRBJ2-1; 12 nucleotides match TRBD2. Looked up from germline, CDR1 is LGHNA and CDR2 is YNFKEQ. With V trimmed by 2 bases and J by 7 bases, 3 bases remained unmatched. The CDR3 loop spans 15 amino acids. The CDR3 nucleotides read TGTGCCAGCAGCCAAAGTCTAGCGGGAGGGAATGAGCAGTTCTTC. This sequence encodes CASSQSLAGGNEQFF.

With regard to this clone: At one of its ends the junction is not consistent with the germline gene, which may arise from a read error. The rearrangement uses TRBV7-9 and TRBJ1-1; D call uncertain. Germline lookup yields CDR1 SEHNR and CDR2 FQNEAQ (reference sequence). The CDR3 covers 15 residues. The CDR3 is CSSSPSPTMNTEAFF. The CDR3 DNA reads as TGTTCCAGCAGCCCTAGCCCTACCATGAACACTGAAGCTTTCTTT. The full variable domain, rest sourced from reference TRBV7-9 and TRBJ1-1, is DTGVSQNPRHKITKRGQNVTFRCDPISEHNRLYWYRQTLGQGPEFLTYFQNEAQLEKSRLLSDRFSAERPKGSFSTLEIQRTEQGDSAMYLCSSSPSPTMNTEAFFGQGTRLTVV.

The V call is TRBV27, the J call TRBJ2-1; 10 positions agree with TRBD2. Germline CDR1 and CDR2: MNHEY and SMNVEV (reference sequence). J was trimmed by 9 bases and V by 1 base; bases with no gene match: 9. This CDR3 has 16 amino acids. The CDR3 region is CASSLLGLAARGEQFF. The DNA for the CDR3 is TGTGCCAGCAGTTTATTAGGACTAGCGGCAAGGGGTGAGCAGTTCTTC.

In DNA form, the CDR3 reads TGTGCCAGCAGCTTAGAGGCGGTTGGCACTGAAGCTTTCTTT. Translating gives CASSLEAVGTEAFF. V is TRBV7-9 and J is TRBJ1-1; no reliable D call. Trimming stripped 1 base from V and 4 bases from J, with 10 bases between. Germline assignment: CDR1 SEHNR and CDR2 FQNEAQ (reference sequence). The CDR3 runs to 14 residues.

The chain joins TRBV28 to TRBJ1-4; 11 bases line up with TRBD1. The CDR3 runs to 14 residues. Trimming took 5 bases from V and 5 from J; bases not matched to a gene: 1. Germline V gene data show CDR1 as MDHEN and CDR2 as SYDVKM. CDR3 residues: CASSRTGGNEKLFF. CDR3 nucleotides: TGTGCCAGCAGTAGGACAGGGGGCAATGAAAAACTGTTTTTT. Looking up the rest from reference TRBV28 and TRBJ1-4 gives the full variable domain: DVKVTQSSRYLVKRTGEKVFLECVQDMDHENMFWYRQDPGLGLRLIYFSYDVKMKEKGDIPEGYSVSREKKERFSLILESASTNQTSMYLCASSRTGGNEKLFFGSGTQLSVL.

The gene calls are TRBV21-1 and TRBJ1-5; TRBD1 is the table's D call, not checked against the DNA. TRBV21-1 is deemed a pseudogene. The CDR3 is 11 amino acids. CDR3 sequence (DNA): TGTGCCAGCAGACAGAATCAGCCCCAGCATTTT. Translated: CASRQNQPQHF.

The chain links TRBV28 to TRBJ1-4; D is unresolved. Trimming shortened V by 5 bases and J by 3 bases, and 7 bases separated the two germline ends. The CDR3 is 13 residues long. The V gene's germline CDR1 is MDHEN and CDR2 SYDVKM. The CDR3 DNA reads as TGTGCCAGCAGTGGGGAGCCTAATGAAAAACTGTTTTTT. As protein: CASSGEPNEKLFF.

The rearrangement uses TRBV27 and TRBJ2-1; 9 positions agree with TRBD2. The CDR3 consists of 15 residues. The junction had 12 bases not matched to a gene; V was cut back by 5 bases and J by 10 bases. Germline-derived CDR1 and CDR2 are MNHEY and SMNVEV (reference sequence). CDR3 region: CASSLIAGVMGEQFF. CDR3 DNA: TGTGCCAGCAGTCTCATAGCGGGAGTGATGGGAGAGCAGTTCTTC.

The chain couples TRBV29-1 to TRBJ2-7; possible D gene TRBD2, 6 bases. CDR3 size: 12 residues. Trimming shortened V by 7 bases and J by 5 bases, and 15 bases separated the two germline ends. From germline, CDR1 is SQVTM and CDR2 ANQGSEA. The DNA for the CDR3 is TGCAGCGCCGGGGGAGGCGGGCACGAGCAGTACTTC. Amino acid sequence: CSAGGGGHEQYF.

The chain has TRBV2 and TRBJ2-1, with TRBD2 identical over 8 bases. This CDR3 has 13 amino acids. Germline lookup yields CDR1 SNHLY and CDR2 FYNNEI. With 3 bases clipped from V and 9 bases from J, the junction kept 4 bases outside the gene matches. The DNA of the CDR3 is TGTGCCAGCAGTGACACGGGAGGGACTGAGCAGTTCTTC. Its protein product is CASSDTGGTEQFF.

The chain combines TRBV21-1 with TRBJ1-2; the DNA was not used to check the table's D call, TRBD1. TRBV21-1 is deemed a pseudogene. The CDR3 has 15 residues. CDR3 loop: CASTKDTGGNYGYTF. The CDR3 DNA sequence: TGTGCCAGCACCAAAGATACAGGGGGCAACTATGGCTACACCTTC.

This rearrangement joins TRBV7-8 to TRBJ2-7, with 10 bases fitting TRBD2. CDR1 and CDR2 from the germline V gene are SGHVS and FQNEAQ. Germline trimming cut 5 bases from V and 0 bases from J; bases unmatched to any gene: 16. This CDR3 contains 19 residues. The CDR3 bases are TGTGCCAGCAGCCCTAGAGCACTAGCGGGGTACCCGAGCTCCTACGAGCAGTACTTC. Protein sequence: CASSPRALAGYPSSYEQYF.